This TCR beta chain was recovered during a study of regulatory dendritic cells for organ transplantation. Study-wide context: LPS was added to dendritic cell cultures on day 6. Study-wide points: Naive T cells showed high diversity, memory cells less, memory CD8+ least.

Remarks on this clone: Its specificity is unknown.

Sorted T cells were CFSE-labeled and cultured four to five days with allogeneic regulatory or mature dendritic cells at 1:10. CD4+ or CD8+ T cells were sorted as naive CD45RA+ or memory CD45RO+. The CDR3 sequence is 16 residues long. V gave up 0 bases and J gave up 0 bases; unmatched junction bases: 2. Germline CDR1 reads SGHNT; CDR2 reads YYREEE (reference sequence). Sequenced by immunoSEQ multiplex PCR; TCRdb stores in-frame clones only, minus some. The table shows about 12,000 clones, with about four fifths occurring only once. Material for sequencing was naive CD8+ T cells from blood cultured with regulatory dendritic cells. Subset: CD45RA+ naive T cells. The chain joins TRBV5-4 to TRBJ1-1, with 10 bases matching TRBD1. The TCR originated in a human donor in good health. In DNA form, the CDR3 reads TGTGCCAGCAGCTTGGGGACAGGGGGATTGAACACTGAAGCTTTCTTT. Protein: CASSLGTGGLNTEAFF.